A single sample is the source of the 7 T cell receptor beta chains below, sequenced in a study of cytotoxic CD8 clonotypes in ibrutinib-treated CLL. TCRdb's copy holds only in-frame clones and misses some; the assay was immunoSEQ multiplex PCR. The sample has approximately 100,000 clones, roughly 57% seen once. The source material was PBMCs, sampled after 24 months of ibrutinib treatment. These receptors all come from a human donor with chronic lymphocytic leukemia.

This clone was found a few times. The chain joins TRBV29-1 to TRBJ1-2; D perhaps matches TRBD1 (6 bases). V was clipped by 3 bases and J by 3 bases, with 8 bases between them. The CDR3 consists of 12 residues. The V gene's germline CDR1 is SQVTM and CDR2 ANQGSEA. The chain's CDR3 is CSVDRGDYGYTF. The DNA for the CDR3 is TGCAGCGTTGATAGGGGGGACTATGGCTACACCTTC.

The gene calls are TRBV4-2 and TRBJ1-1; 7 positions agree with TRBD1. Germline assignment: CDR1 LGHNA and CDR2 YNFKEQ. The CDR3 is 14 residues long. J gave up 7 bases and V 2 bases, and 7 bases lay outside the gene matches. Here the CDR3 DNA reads TGTGCCAGCAGCCAAAAAGTGACAGGGAATGAAGCTTTCTTT. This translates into CASSQKVTGNEAFF.

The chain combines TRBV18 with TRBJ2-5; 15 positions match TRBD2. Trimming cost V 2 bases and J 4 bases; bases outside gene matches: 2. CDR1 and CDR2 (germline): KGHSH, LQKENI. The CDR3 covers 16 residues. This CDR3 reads CASSPGLAGGSETQYF. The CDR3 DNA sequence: TGTGCCAGCTCACCAGGACTAGCGGGGGGGTCAGAGACCCAGTACTTC.

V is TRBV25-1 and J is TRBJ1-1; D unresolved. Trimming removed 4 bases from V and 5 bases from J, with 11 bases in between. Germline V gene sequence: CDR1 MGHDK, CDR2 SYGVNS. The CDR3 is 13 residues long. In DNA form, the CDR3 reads TGTGCCAGCAGTGTGGCCGGTGGGACTGAAGCTTTCTTT. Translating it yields CASSVAGGTEAFF.

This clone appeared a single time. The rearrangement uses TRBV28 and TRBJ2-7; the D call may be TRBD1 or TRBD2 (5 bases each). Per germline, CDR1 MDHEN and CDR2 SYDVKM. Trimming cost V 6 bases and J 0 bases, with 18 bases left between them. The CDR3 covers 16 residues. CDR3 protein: CASRGEGRRSSYEQYF. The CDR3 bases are TGTGCCAGCAGGGGGGAAGGACGCCGGAGCTCCTACGAGCAGTACTTC.

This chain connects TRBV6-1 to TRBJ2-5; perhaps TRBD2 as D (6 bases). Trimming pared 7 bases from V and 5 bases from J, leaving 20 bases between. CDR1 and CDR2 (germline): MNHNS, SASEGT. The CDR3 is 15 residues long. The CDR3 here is CASKSRVGLSETQYF. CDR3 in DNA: TGTGCCAGCAAATCCAGGGTGGGACTTTCGGAGACCCAGTACTTC.

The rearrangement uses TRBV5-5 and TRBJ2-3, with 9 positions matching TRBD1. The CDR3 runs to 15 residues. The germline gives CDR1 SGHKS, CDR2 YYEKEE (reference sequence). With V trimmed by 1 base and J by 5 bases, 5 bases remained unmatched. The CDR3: CASSLRQGVRDTQYF. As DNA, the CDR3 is TGTGCCAGCAGCTTGCGACAGGGGGTGAGAGATACGCAGTATTTT.